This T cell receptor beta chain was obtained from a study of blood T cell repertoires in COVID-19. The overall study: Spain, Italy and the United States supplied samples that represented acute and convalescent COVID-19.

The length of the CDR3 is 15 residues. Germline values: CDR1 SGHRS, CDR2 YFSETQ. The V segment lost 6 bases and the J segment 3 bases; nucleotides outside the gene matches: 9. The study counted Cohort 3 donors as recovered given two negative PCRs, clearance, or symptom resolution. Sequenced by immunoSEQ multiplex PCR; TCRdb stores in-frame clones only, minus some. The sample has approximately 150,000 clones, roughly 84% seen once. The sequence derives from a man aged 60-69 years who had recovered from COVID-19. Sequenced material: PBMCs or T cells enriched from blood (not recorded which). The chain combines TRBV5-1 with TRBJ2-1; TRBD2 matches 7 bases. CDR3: CASTPGEGLYNEQFF. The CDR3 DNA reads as TGCGCCAGCACCCCGGGGGAGGGCCTCTACAATGAGCAGTTCTTC.